The 5 T cell receptor beta chains in this list originate from one sample, sequenced in a study of blood T cell repertoires in COVID-19. Produced via immunoSEQ multiplex PCR; TCRdb's table is partial and in-frame only. Here the sample spans around 40,000 clones, roughly 90% being singletons. Sequenced material: peripheral blood. The source of these receptors is a human donor in a cohort sampled during active COVID-19.

The chain employs TRBV7-2 and TRBJ1-6; D is possibly TRBD1 (6 bases). Germline V gene data show CDR1 as SGHTA and CDR2 as FQGNSA. This CDR3 has 14 residues. V lost 8 bases, J lost 8 bases, and 16 bases lay in between. The CDR3 loop reads CASAPRGSDSPLHF. DNA of the CDR3: TGTGCCAGCGCCCCCAGGGGATCGGATTCACCCCTCCACTTT.

The chain links TRBV6-5 to TRBJ1-1, with D perhaps matching TRBD1 (5 bases). The CDR3 has 13 amino acids. Per the germline V gene, CDR1 is MNHEY and CDR2 is SVGAGI. Between the trimmed V and J ends, which lost 2 bases and 1 base, there was a span of 5 bases. This CDR3 reads CASSYRGNTEAFF. As DNA, the CDR3 is TGTGCCAGCAGTTACAGGGGGAACACTGAAGCTTTCTTT.

The rearrangement uses TRBV6-2 or TRBV6-3 and TRBJ1-1; TRBD1 might be the D (6 bases). Germline CDR1 is MNHEY and CDR2 is SVGEGT. The V end was cut by 3 bases, the J end by 6 bases, with 14 bases between. CDR3 length: 14 amino acids. In DNA, the CDR3 is TGTGCCAGCAGTTATGCCCCTGGGACATCTGAAGCTTTCTTT. It encodes CASSYAPGTSEAFF.

The gene calls are TRBV18 and TRBJ2-3; 7 nucleotides match TRBD1. The CDR3 totals 13 residues. With 6 bases clipped from V and 6 bases from J, the junction kept 6 bases outside the gene matches. The V gene's germline CDR1 is KGHSH and CDR2 LQKENI. This CDR3 reads CASSKRDSDTQYF. The DNA of the CDR3 is TGTGCCAGCTCCAAGAGGGACAGTGATACGCAGTATTTT.

The chain links TRBV5-4 to TRBJ2-5, with D possibly being TRBD1 (5 bases). Between the trimmed V and J ends, which lost 1 base and 4 bases, there was a span of 8 bases. The germline V gene encodes CDR1 SGHNT and CDR2 YYREEE (reference sequence). This CDR3 is built from 13 residues. CDR3 bases: TGTGCCAGCAGCTTGTTCCAGGGAGAGACCCAGTACTTC. The encoded protein is CASSLFQGETQYF.